This T cell receptor (beta chain) was captured in a study of OX40 agonist ivuxolimab in advanced cancers. Across the study: The study treated patients with ivuxolimab, an agonistic anti-OX40 (CD134) antibody. The study, taken as a whole, reports: At 0.1 to 3.0 mg/kg and by week 6, CD4+ and CD8+ T cells in the blood had expanded clonally. Average numbers of expanded clones were greater in CD8+ T cells than in CD4+.

The V end lost 2 bases, the J end lost 7 bases, and 9 bases lay between the germline ends. The CDR3 loop spans 13 amino acids. The germline CDR1 and CDR2 sequences are MNHNS and SASEGT. With baseline, cycle 4 day 1, and cycle 7 day 1 as timepoints, blood was sampled. With regard to this clone: Its antigen is unidentified.

Using immunoSEQ multiplex PCR, the repertoire was profiled, and TCRdb retains in-frame clones only, with some absent. The sample comprises some 65,000 clones, roughly 80% of which are singletons, and 1.5% to 2% rests with the top ten. Sequencing used CD4+ or CD8+ T cells sorted from blood, obtained in a trial of the OX40 agonist ivuxolimab. V and J are TRBV6-1 and TRBJ1-5; D not resolved. The receptor was isolated from an adult with an advanced solid tumor such as melanoma, head and neck, liver or kidney cancer. The CDR3 here is CASSERGSQPQHF. As DNA, the CDR3 is TGTGCCAGCAGTGAACGGGGTAGCCAGCCCCAGCATTTT.